The 29 T cell receptor beta chains listed next were all sequenced from one sample in a study of OX40 agonist ivuxolimab in advanced cancers. Sequenced by immunoSEQ multiplex PCR; TCRdb stores in-frame clones only, minus some. The repertoire holds under 35,000 clones, with roughly 84% as singletons. Material: CD4+ or CD8+ T cells sorted from blood, obtained in a trial of the OX40 agonist ivuxolimab. Receptors were obtained from an adult with an advanced solid tumor such as melanoma, head and neck, liver or kidney cancer.

The CDR3 sequence is CASSVRGTDTQYF. CDR3 bases: TGTGCCAGCAGCGTAAGGGGTACAGATACGCAGTATTTT. This chain joins TRBV9 and TRBJ2-3; D may be TRBD1 (5 bases). Trimming stripped 1 base from V and 3 bases from J, with 6 bases between. The CDR3 contains 13 residues. Germline CDR1 reads SGDLS; CDR2 reads YYNGEE. The whole variable domain, filled in from reference TRBV9 and TRBJ2-3, reads DSGVTQTPKHLITATGQRVTLRCSPRSGDLSVYWYQQSLDQGLQFLIQYYNGEERAKGNILERFSAQQFPDLHSELNLSSLELGDSALYFCASSVRGTDTQYFGPGTRLTVL.

The rearrangement joins TRBV6-6 to TRBJ2-1, with a tentative D call TRBD1 (6 bases). The CDR3 extends over 15 amino acids. From germline, CDR1 is MNHNY and CDR2 SVGAGI (reference sequence). Between the trimmed V and J ends, which lost 2 bases and 9 bases, there was a span of 17 bases. CDR3 sequence reads: CASSYGGTGYGEQFF. The CDR3, as DNA: TGTGCCAGCAGTTACGGGGGAACAGGGTATGGTGAGCAGTTCTTC.

Within the sample, this clone is medium-sized. This sequence joins TRBV6-1 and TRBJ1-2; 9 bases map to TRBD1. Germline lookup yields CDR1 MNHNS and CDR2 SASEGT. This CDR3 has 15 residues. V shed 6 bases and J 4 bases; nucleotides not matched to a gene: 9. The CDR3 nucleotides are TGTGCCAGCAGCCACGGGACAGGGAACCCCTATGGCTACACCTTC. It specifies CASSHGTGNPYGYTF.

This chain joins TRBV7-3 and TRBJ2-1, with D perhaps TRBD1 or TRBD2 (5 bases each). The V end lost 5 bases, the J end lost 4 bases, and 15 bases lay between the germline ends. This CDR3 region has 15 residues. Germline V gene lookup returns CDR1 SGHTA and CDR2 FQGTGA. The CDR3 protein is CASSGPGTNYNEQFF. The CDR3 bases are TGTGCCAGCAGCGGTCCCGGGACGAATTACAATGAGCAGTTCTTC.

The chain carries TRBV7-8 and TRBJ1-1, with D perhaps matching TRBD1 (5 bases). This CDR3 has 16 residues. The V end was cut by 0 bases, the J end by 4 bases, with 15 bases between. Germline values: CDR1 SGHVS, CDR2 FQNEAQ. CDR3 region: CASSLASWGWGTEAFF. For the CDR3, the DNA is TGTGCCAGCAGCTTAGCGAGTTGGGGGTGGGGCACTGAAGCTTTCTTT.

In this sample, this clone turned up once. V and J are TRBV11-2 and TRBJ1-6, with unresolved D. In germline, CDR1 is SGHAT, CDR2 FQNNGV. The CDR3 runs 16 residues. V was pared by 6 bases and J by 10 bases, with 22 bases between. CDR3 sequence reads: CASSLGEVAPGSPLHF. The CDR3 DNA reads TGTGCCAGCAGTTTGGGCGAGGTCGCGCCCGGCTCACCCCTCCACTTT.

The rearrangement uses TRBV27 and TRBJ1-1; tentatively, D is TRBD1 (5 bases). V gave up 3 bases and J gave up 4 bases, with 9 bases separating them. From germline, CDR1 is MNHEY and CDR2 SMNVEV (reference sequence). The CDR3 extends over 13 amino acids. CDR3 amino acids: CASSFGGSTEAFF. In DNA, the CDR3 is TGTGCCAGCAGTTTTGGGGGGAGCACTGAAGCTTTCTTT.

This clone turned up a few times. The chain recombines TRBV4-3 with TRBJ2-1; D not certain. Trimming stripped 5 bases from V and 0 bases from J, with 11 bases between. The CDR3 runs to 15 residues. CDR1 is LGHNA, CDR2 YSLEER, per germline. The CDR3 protein is CASSYAESSYNEQFF. For the CDR3, the DNA is TGCGCCAGCAGCTATGCGGAGAGCTCCTACAATGAGCAGTTCTTC.

The rearrangement uses TRBV2 and TRBJ2-1; no definite D call. V dropped 8 bases and J dropped 7 bases, with 6 bases sitting between them. This CDR3 spans 10 amino acids. Germline V gives CDR1 SNHLY, CDR2 FYNNEI. CDR3 protein: CASRGNEQFF. CDR3 nucleotides: TGTGCCAGCCGAGGAAATGAGCAGTTCTTC. The full variable domain, with the rest looked up from reference TRBV2 and TRBJ2-1, is EPEVTQTPSHQVTQMGQEVILRCVPISNHLYFYWYRQILGQKVEFLVSFYNNEISEKSEIFDDQFSVERPDGSNFTLKIRSTKLEDSAMYFCASRGNEQFFGPGTRLTVL.

CDR3 sequence: CASSLGGTQYF. In DNA form, the CDR3 reads TGTGCCAGCAGTTTAGGGGGGACCCAGTACTTC. The chain carries TRBV27 and TRBJ2-5; D may be TRBD1 or TRBD2 (5 bases each). CDR1 is MNHEY, CDR2 SMNVEV, per germline (reference sequence). CDR3 length equals 11 residues. Deletions cut 2 bases from V and 7 bases from J, with 5 bases between.

V usage is TRBV28 and J usage is TRBJ2-3; 10 positions agree with TRBD2. This CDR3 has 15 amino acids. Trimming took 2 bases from V and 2 from J; bases not matched to a gene: 1. Germline V CDR1 and CDR2: MDHEN, SYDVKM. CDR3 bases: TGTGCCAGCAGTTTAAGCGGGGGGGCCACAGATACGCAGTATTTT. Translated: CASSLSGGATDTQYF.

The rearrangement links TRBV7-8 to TRBJ2-7, with TRBD1 identical over 9 bases. V gave up 4 bases and J gave up 4 bases; unmatched junction bases: 2. The CDR3 is 13 residues long. The germline gives CDR1 SGHVS, CDR2 FQNEAQ. The CDR3 loop reads CASSYRGPYEQYF. As DNA, the CDR3 is TGTGCCAGCAGCTACAGGGGGCCGTACGAGCAGTACTTC.

This clone occurred once. The chain links TRBV7-9 to TRBJ2-4; TRBD2 matches at 9 bases. V shed 3 bases and J 1 base; nucleotides not matched to a gene: 10. The CDR3 runs 18 residues. The germline CDR1 and CDR2 sequences are SEHNR and FQNEAQ (reference sequence). The CDR3, as DNA: TGTGCCAGCAGCTTGGGACTAGCAGGGATTCTTGCCAAAAACATTCAGTACTTC. Protein sequence: CASSLGLAGILAKNIQYF.

This clone rates as medium-sized. The rearrangement links TRBV7-9 to TRBJ1-2; weak D call: TRBD1 (5 bases). Germline CDR1 and CDR2: SEHNR and FQNEAQ (reference sequence). Deletions cut 6 bases from V and 11 bases from J, with 16 bases between. This CDR3 spans 12 amino acids. The CDR3 protein is CASSSDGGWYTF. In DNA, the CDR3 is TGTGCCAGCAGTTCTGACGGGGGGTGGTACACCTTC. Drawing the rest from reference TRBV7-9 and TRBJ1-2, the complete variable domain is DTGVSQNPRHKITKRGQNVTFRCDPISEHNRLYWYRQTLGQGPEFLTYFQNEAQLEKSRLLSDRFSAERPKGSFSTLEIQRTEQGDSAMYLCASSSDGGWYTFGSGTRLTVV.

This chain connects TRBV7-9 to TRBJ2-1, with 10 bases fitting TRBD1. The ends lost 1 base at V and 0 bases at J; junction bases unmatched: 9. Germline values: CDR1 SEHNR, CDR2 FQNEAQ (reference sequence). The CDR3 extends over 19 amino acids. The CDR3 DNA sequence: TGTGCCAGCAGCTTAGGCCGGGACAGGGGACGACCCTCCTACAATGAGCAGTTCTTC. Translation: CASSLGRDRGRPSYNEQFF. Full variable domain (remainder filled in from reference TRBV7-9 and TRBJ2-1): DTGVSQNPRHKITKRGQNVTFRCDPISEHNRLYWYRQTLGQGPEFLTYFQNEAQLEKSRLLSDRFSAERPKGSFSTLEIQRTEQGDSAMYLCASSLGRDRGRPSYNEQFFGPGTRLTVL.

The V gene is TRBV9, the J gene TRBJ2-1; the match to TRBD1 covers 7 bases. The V segment lost 3 bases and the J segment 3 bases; nucleotides outside the gene matches: 6. This CDR3 comprises 15 residues. Germline-derived CDR1 and CDR2 are SGDLS and YYNGEE. CDR3 in amino acids: CASSARDSYYNEQFF. As DNA, the CDR3 is TGTGCCAGCAGCGCCCGGGACAGCTACTACAATGAGCAGTTCTTC.

The gene calls are TRBV7-9 and TRBJ1-3, with D uncertain. Germline assignment: CDR1 SEHNR and CDR2 FQNEAQ (reference sequence). The CDR3 covers 12 residues. The V end lost 1 base, the J end lost 11 bases, and 9 bases lay between the germline ends. The CDR3 DNA follows: TGTGCCAGCAGCTTAGATGGAACGGCCATATATTTT. Translation: CASSLDGTAIYF.

The chain recombines TRBV9 with TRBJ2-1; D possibly corresponds to TRBD2 (6 bases). CDR3 length: 15 amino acids. Germline V lookup: CDR1 SGDLS, CDR2 YYNGEE. Trimming cost V 3 bases and J 0 bases, with 10 bases left between them. The CDR3 spells CASSDSGSSYNEQFF. The CDR3, as DNA: TGTGCCAGCAGCGATAGCGGAAGCTCCTACAATGAGCAGTTCTTC.

The V call is TRBV28, the J call TRBJ2-1; possible D gene TRBD2, 5 bases. The CDR3 spans 14 residues. Germline V gene sequence: CDR1 MDHEN, CDR2 SYDVKM. Trimming removed 5 bases at V and 7 bases at J, with 15 bases between. CDR3 loop: CASSNSPGDNEQFF. The CDR3 DNA reads as TGTGCCAGCAGTAACTCCCCCGGGGATAATGAGCAGTTCTTC.

The chain recombines TRBV5-1 with TRBJ2-7; unclear D gene. CDR3 size: 14 residues. V lost 0 bases and J lost 3, with 10 bases in between. Per the germline V gene, CDR1 is SGHRS and CDR2 is YFSETQ. This chain's CDR3 is CASSLVGPFYEQYF. CDR3 sequence (DNA): TGCGCCAGCAGCTTGGTGGGTCCCTTCTACGAGCAGTACTTC.

The rearrangement joins TRBV30 to TRBJ2-7; D possibly uses TRBD1 or TRBD2 (5 bases each). Trimming removed 4 bases at V and 3 bases at J, with 22 bases between. The V gene's germline CDR1 is GTSNPN and CDR2 SVGIG (reference sequence). The CDR3 spans 16 residues. The CDR3 bases are TGTGCCTGGACCCCGACCAGGGCAGGGAGACTCTACGAGCAGTACTTC. Amino acid sequence: CAWTPTRAGRLYEQYF. Drawing the rest from reference TRBV30 and TRBJ2-7, the complete variable domain is SQTIHQWPATLVQPVGSPLSLECTVEGTSNPNLYWYRQAAGRGLQLLFYSVGIGQISSEVPQNLSASRPQDRQFILSSKKLLLSDSGFYLCAWTPTRAGRLYEQYFGPGTRLTVT.

The V call is TRBV4-2, the J call TRBJ2-4; a possible D gene is TRBD2 (6 bases). Trimming shortened V by 0 bases and J by 0 bases, and 6 bases separated the two germline ends. This CDR3 comprises 15 residues. The germline CDR1 and CDR2 sequences are LGHNA and YNFKEQ. CDR3 DNA: TGTGCCAGCAGCCAAGAAGCGGGAGCCAAAAACATTCAGTACTTC. This translates into CASSQEAGAKNIQYF.

The chain has TRBV9 and TRBJ1-1; D is ambiguous. The germline gives CDR1 SGDLS, CDR2 YYNGEE. The CDR3 extends over 14 amino acids. V was trimmed by 0 bases and J by 2 bases, leaving 8 bases between them. CDR3 sequence (DNA): TGTGCCAGCAGCGTAGGACTGGGTAACACTGAAGCTTTCTTT. Translating it yields CASSVGLGNTEAFF. The full variable domain, in which reference TRBV9 and TRBJ1-1 provide the parts outside the CDR3, is DSGVTQTPKHLITATGQRVTLRCSPRSGDLSVYWYQQSLDQGLQFLIQYYNGEERAKGNILERFSAQQFPDLHSELNLSSLELGDSALYFCASSVGLGNTEAFFGQGTRLTVV.

The chain is built from TRBV6-1 and TRBJ2-3; D is unresolved. V lost 0 bases to trimming and J lost 3 bases, with 7 bases between them. This CDR3 comprises 14 residues. Germline CDR1 is MNHNS and CDR2 is SASEGT. DNA of the CDR3: TGTGCCAGCAGTGAAGCGCTTAGGACAGATACGCAGTATTTT. This codes for CASSEALRTDTQYF.

This chain uses TRBV27 with TRBJ2-1; 12 bases line up with TRBD2. Germline values: CDR1 MNHEY, CDR2 SMNVEV (reference sequence). Trimming removed 2 bases from V and 8 bases from J; junction bases left unmatched: 7. This CDR3 is 16 amino acids long. CDR3 in DNA: TGTGCCAGCAGTTTAAGGCTAGCGGGGGGGCCGGATGAGCAGTTCTTC. The encoded protein is CASSLRLAGGPDEQFF.

In this sample, this clone turned up once. This rearrangement joins TRBV6-1 to TRBJ2-1, with TRBD2 identical over 9 bases. V shed 5 bases, J shed 2 bases, and the junction held 1 base outside the gene matches. This CDR3 region has 14 residues. CDR1 is MNHNS and CDR2 is SASEGT in the germline V gene. The CDR3 bases are TGTGCCAGCAGTATAGCGGGGGCCTACAATGAGCAGTTCTTC. It specifies CASSIAGAYNEQFF.

The rearrangement joins TRBV4-1 to TRBJ2-7; D is unclear. Trimming shortened V by 0 bases and J by 3 bases, and 3 bases separated the two germline ends. There are 12 residues in the CDR3. CDR1 is MGHRA and CDR2 is YSYEKL in the germline V gene. CDR3 in amino acids: CASSQDGYEQYF. The CDR3 bases are TGCGCCAGCAGCCAAGACGGCTACGAGCAGTACTTC.

The chain joins TRBV6-1 to TRBJ2-1, with TRBD2 matching over 8 bases. CDR3 length: 15 amino acids. The J segment lost 6 bases and the V segment lost 3 bases, leaving 7 bases of the junction unmatched. CDR1 is MNHNS and CDR2 is SASEGT in the germline V gene. The CDR3 here is CASSEEDSGANEQFF. The CDR3 nucleotides read TGTGCCAGCAGTGAGGAGGATAGCGGGGCCAATGAGCAGTTCTTC.

The chain carries TRBV9 and TRBJ1-3; TRBD1 aligns across 10 bases. Germline CDR1 is SGDLS and CDR2 is YYNGEE. Unmatched junction bases numbered 1, after V lost 0 bases and J lost 1 base. This CDR3 is built from 16 residues. CDR3 amino acids: CASSVEGQGSGNTIYF. CDR3 nucleotides: TGTGCCAGCAGCGTAGAGGGACAGGGGTCTGGAAACACCATATATTTT.